The clone carrying this T cell receptor (beta chain) was seen a few times. Its antigen is unknown. The data derive from a study of T-cell reconstitution after alpha-beta-depleted transplantation in children. Trimming removed 2 bases from V and 8 bases from J, with 7 bases in between. The CDR3 loop spans 12 amino acids. Germline CDR1 MNHEY, CDR2 SVGEGT. Study observations and caveats: Reportedly, roughly two months post-transplant, alpha-beta T cells arose from several hundred expanded graft clones. Surviving recipient T cells and intrathymic progenitors accounted for some patients' high TCRbeta diversity at day 60. One year post-transplant, T-cell counts and diversity were largely derived from T cells produced anew.

The TCRbeta library incorporated unique molecular identifiers. Using its own MiXCR run on the PCR reads, TCRdb lists one record per CDR3 protein. The data contain around 270,000 distinct CDR3 sequences, roughly 7.8% of them singletons. The source material was peripheral blood, sampled 360 days after TCRalphabeta/CD19-depleted stem cell transplant. The chain joins TRBV6-2 or TRBV6-3 to TRBJ2-1; D gene uncertain. The sequence came from a female patient younger than 10 who had a stem cell transplant for Fanconi anemia, so the T cells may come from the graft donor. CDR3 nucleotides: TGTGCCAGCAGTTACAATGTAGATGAGCAGTTCTTC. Translated, it gives CASSYNVDEQFF.